The T cell receptor (beta chain) under discussion was sequenced for a study of beta chain features in type 1 diabetes. Overall study: Patients were similar to healthy donors in age and gender (as well as in cell yields). Study outcomes and limitations: There was a moderate but significant shortening of TCRB CDR3s in all four CD4+ subsets of Type 1 diabetes patients. TCRB rearrangement may or may not be influenced by HLA type; here this remained unresolved.

This clone appeared a few times. Its cognate antigen is unknown. Expressed TCRB transcripts were sequenced because the entire RNA isolate underwent reverse transcription. Measured with immunoSEQ multiplex PCR; TCRdb has only the in-frame clones, and not every one. The table has about 370,000 clones, 8.5% to 10% seen once; the top ten hold 0.6%. CDR1 is LNHDA and CDR2 is SQIVND in the germline V gene (reference sequence). The CDR3 is 14 amino acids. The V and J ends lost 9 bases and 4 bases, in that order; junction bases with no gene match: 7. Based on CD45RO/CCR7/CD25/CD127/CD95/CD27, CD4+ regulatory, stem cell-like memory, naive and central memory cells were sorted.

The source of this sequence is a man aged 25 to 40 with type 1 diabetes. The sequencing input was central memory CD4+ T cells from blood. The chain uses TRBV19 and TRBJ2-1; 9 bases line up with TRBD1. CDR3 in amino acids: CASLPGQGYNEQFF. CDR3 DNA: TGTGCCAGCTTACCGGGACAGGGATACAATGAGCAGTTCTTC. Based on the CDR3 plus reference TRBV19 and TRBJ2-1, the full variable domain is DGGITQSPKYLFRKEGQNVTLSCEQNLNHDAMYWYRQDPGQGLRLIYYSQIVNDFQKGDIAEGYSVSREKKESFPLTVTSAQKNPTAFYLCASLPGQGYNEQFFGPGTRLTVL.